The rows below give T cell receptor beta chains drawn from one sample of a study of blood T cell repertoires in COVID-19. Repertoires were generated with immunoSEQ multiplex PCR, while TCRdb's copy carries only in-frame clones and drops some. The sample carries tens of thousands of clones, 80% to 90% recorded once. The sequenced material came from peripheral blood. The receptor set was obtained from a woman at least 80 years old with active or convalescent COVID-19. Each CDR3 is given with its conserved first and last residue. Fields, in order: V gene, J gene, D gene, clone size, CDR3 protein, CDR3 DNA. The D gene is left open where the match is weak. Clone size, where shown, is once, few, many, or a class for clones that have expanded.

V: TRBV6-5
J: TRBJ1-3
D: .
size: .
CDR3: CASTYRQSSGNTIYF
DNA: TGTGCCAGCACTTACCGACAGTCCTCTGGAAACACCATATATTTT

V: TRBV18
J: TRBJ1-1
D: TRBD1
size: .
CDR3: CASSRQGGNTEAFF
DNA: TGTGCCAGCTCACGACAGGGTGGGAACACTGAAGCTTTCTTT

V: TRBV6-4
J: TRBJ1-6
D: .
size: .
CDR3: CASSDGGGRNSPLHF
DNA: TGTGCCAGCAGTGACGGGGGAGGACGCAATTCACCCCTCCACTTT

V: TRBV7-2
J: TRBJ2-2
D: .
size: .
CDR3: CASSLEDSTGELFF
DNA: TGTGCCAGCAGCCTAGAGGACAGCACCGGGGAGCTGTTTTTT

V: TRBV30
J: TRBJ1-5
D: .
size: .
CDR3: CAWSRGSVSNQPQHF
DNA: TGTGCCTGGAGCAGGGGATCGGTAAGCAATCAGCCCCAGCATTTT

V: TRBV29-1
J: TRBJ1-2
D: TRBD1
size: .
CDR3: CSVEAGGTGLYGYTF
DNA: TGCAGCGTTGAAGCCGGTGGGACAGGGCTATATGGCTACACCTTC

V: TRBV18
J: TRBJ2-7
D: .
size: once
CDR3: CASSPLNLGTSSYEQYF
DNA: TGTGCCAGCTCACCACTTAATCTGGGCACCAGCTCCTACGAGCAGTACTTC

V: TRBV5-4
J: TRBJ2-5
D: .
size: .
CDR3: CASSFRSSGQETQYF
DNA: TGTGCCAGCAGCTTCAGGTCGTCAGGGCAAGAGACCCAGTACTTC

V: TRBV19
J: TRBJ1-5
D: .
size: .
CDR3: CASTTGLGRPQHF
DNA: TGTGCCAGCACTACAGGGCTGGGCCGGCCCCAGCATTTT

V: TRBV7-2
J: TRBJ2-1
D: TRBD2
size: .
CDR3: CASSLVAGPYNEQFF
DNA: TGTGCCAGCAGCTTAGTAGCGGGCCCCTACAATGAGCAGTTCTTC

V: TRBV18
J: TRBJ2-5
D: TRBD1
size: few
CDR3: CASSRDRKETQYF
DNA: TGTGCCAGCTCACGGGACAGGAAAGAGACCCAGTACTTC

V: TRBV27
J: TRBJ2-7
D: TRBD1
size: .
CDR3: CASSFTGGMEQYF
DNA: TGTGCCAGCAGTTTCACAGGGGGAATGGAGCAGTACTTC

V: TRBV27
J: TRBJ2-3
D: .
size: once
CDR3: CASSSTQLASADTQYF
DNA: TGTGCCAGCAGTTCCACCCAACTCGCTAGCGCAGATACGCAGTATTTT

V: TRBV5-1
J: TRBJ2-3
D: TRBD2
size: once
CDR3: CASSLVTSGGYTDTQYF
DNA: TGCGCCAGCAGCCTGGTGACTAGCGGGGGGTACACAGATACGCAGTATTTT

V: TRBV3-1/TRBV3-2
J: TRBJ1-2
D: .
size: many
CDR3: CASSQGDTPDYGYTF
DNA: TGTGCCAGCAGCCAAGGGGACACCCCAGACTATGGCTACACCTTC

V: TRBV30
J: TRBJ1-3
D: TRBD1
size: .
CDR3: CALTGFQSGNTIYF
DNA: TGTGCCTTGACAGGGTTTCAGTCTGGAAACACCATATATTTT

V: TRBV5-5
J: TRBJ1-6
D: .
size: .
CDR3: CASSQGNSPLHF
DNA: TGTGCCAGCAGCCAGGGTAATTCACCCCTCCACTTT

V: TRBV6-5
J: TRBJ1-1
D: TRBD1
size: .
CDR3: CASSYSPYGTATEAFF
DNA: TGTGCCAGCAGTTACTCGCCCTACGGGACAGCCACTGAAGCTTTCTTT

V: TRBV11-2
J: TRBJ2-3
D: TRBD1
size: .
CDR3: CASSLAAGGPYTDTQYF
DNA: TGTGCCAGCAGCTTAGCTGCAGGGGGCCCATACACAGATACGCAGTATTTT

V: TRBV7-2
J: TRBJ1-2
D: TRBD1
size: .
CDR3: CASTGQGGNYGYTF
DNA: TGTGCCAGCACCGGACAGGGGGGGAACTATGGCTACACCTTC

V: TRBV3-1/TRBV3-2
J: TRBJ2-1
D: .
size: .
CDR3: CASRSEPSSYNEQFF
DNA: TGTGCCAGCAGGTCGGAGCCGAGCTCCTACAATGAGCAGTTCTTC

V: TRBV11-3
J: TRBJ2-2
D: .
size: .
CDR3: CASSTTPQNTGELFF
DNA: TGTGCCAGCAGCACAACCCCTCAGAACACCGGGGAGCTGTTTTTT

V: TRBV19
J: TRBJ2-2
D: .
size: .
CDR3: CASSIWRIGIGQGLDGELFF
DNA: TGTGCCAGTAGTATTTGGAGGATTGGTATCGGGCAGGGGTTGGACGGGGAGCTGTTTTTT

V: TRBV7-9
J: TRBJ2-7
D: TRBD2
size: .
CDR3: CASSPGVGGVGVQYF
DNA: TGTGCCAGCAGCCCCGGGGTGGGAGGGGTAGGCGTGCAGTACTTC

V: TRBV2
J: TRBJ1-2
D: .
size: .
CDR3: CASQDSTNYGYTF
DNA: TGTGCCAGCCAGGACAGTACTAACTATGGCTACACCTTC

V: TRBV4-3
J: TRBJ1-2
D: .
size: .
CDR3: CASSQDWSVNYGYTF
DNA: TGCGCCAGCAGCCAAGATTGGAGCGTCAACTATGGCTACACCTTC

V: TRBV3-1/TRBV3-2
J: TRBJ2-3
D: .
size: .
CDR3: CASSQSPGTDTQYF
DNA: TGTGCCAGCAGCCAGTCCCCGGGCACAGATACGCAGTATTTT

V: TRBV4-1
J: TRBJ1-2
D: .
size: .
CDR3: CASSQVVNSRGYTF
DNA: TGCGCCAGCAGCCAGGTCGTGAACTCGCGAGGCTACACCTTC

V: TRBV20-1
J: TRBJ1-2
D: TRBD1
size: .
CDR3: CSASRQGADGYTF
DNA: TGCAGTGCTAGTAGGCAGGGGGCCGATGGCTACACCTTC

V: TRBV9
J: TRBJ1-2
D: TRBD1
size: .
CDR3: CASSVRQGADYGYTF
DNA: TGTGCCAGCAGCGTACGACAGGGGGCGGACTATGGCTACACCTTC

V: TRBV5-1
J: TRBJ2-3
D: .
size: .
CDR3: CASSLAGTDTQYF
DNA: TGCGCCAGCAGCTTGGCCGGCACAGATACGCAGTATTTT

V: TRBV18
J: TRBJ2-7
D: TRBD1
size: .
CDR3: CASSPGTAYEQYF
DNA: TGTGCCAGCTCCCCCGGGACAGCCTACGAGCAGTACTTC

V: TRBV7-9
J: TRBJ2-1
D: TRBD2
size: .
CDR3: CASSFGSGGFNEQFF
DNA: TGTGCCAGCAGCTTTGGGTCGGGAGGGTTTAATGAGCAGTTCTTC

V: TRBV6-6
J: TRBJ2-6
D: .
size: .
CDR3: CASTRDYGANVLTF
DNA: TGTGCCAGCACCCGGGATTATGGGGCCAACGTCCTGACTTTC

V: TRBV5-8
J: TRBJ1-5
D: .
size: .
CDR3: CASSLTAYQPQHF
DNA: TGTGCCAGCAGCTTGACAGCTTATCAGCCCCAGCATTTT

V: TRBV10-1
J: TRBJ2-2
D: .
size: .
CDR3: CASSGGTRGYTGELFF
DNA: TGCGCCAGCAGTGGCGGAACCAGAGGTTACACCGGGGAGCTGTTTTTT

V: TRBV28
J: TRBJ1-2
D: .
size: .
CDR3: CASRPQGLGYTF
DNA: TGTGCCAGCAGGCCACAGGGCCTCGGCTACACCTTC

V: TRBV7-9
J: TRBJ2-3
D: .
size: few
CDR3: CASSRDTDTQYF
DNA: TGTGCCAGCAGCCGGGACACAGATACGCAGTATTTT

V: TRBV7-9
J: TRBJ2-2
D: .
size: .
CDR3: CASSRRSAPNTGELFF
DNA: TGTGCCAGCAGCCGCCGGAGCGCTCCGAACACCGGGGAGCTGTTTTTT

V: TRBV27
J: TRBJ1-6
D: .
size: .
CDR3: CASRKGAPRRSNSPLHF
DNA: TGTGCCAGCAGAAAAGGAGCCCCCCGGAGAAGCAATTCACCCCTCCACTTT

V: TRBV6-2/TRBV6-3
J: TRBJ2-3
D: .
size: .
CDR3: CASSYSVDSGAQYF
DNA: TGTGCCAGCAGTTACAGTGTGGATTCAGGGGCGCAGTATTTT

V: TRBV6-2/TRBV6-3
J: TRBJ2-5
D: TRBD2
size: .
CDR3: CASSYLGTSEGTQYF
DNA: TGTGCCAGCAGTTACCTTGGGACTAGCGAAGGGACCCAGTACTTC

V: TRBV18
J: TRBJ2-1
D: TRBD2
size: .
CDR3: CASLTAGGNEQFF
DNA: TGTGCCTCCTTGACCGCCGGGGGGAATGAGCAGTTCTTC

V: TRBV15
J: TRBJ1-3
D: .
size: .
CDR3: CATSRDRGQGNTIYF
DNA: TGTGCCACCAGCAGAGATAGAGGCCAAGGAAACACCATATATTTT

V: TRBV19
J: TRBJ1-5
D: TRBD1
size: .
CDR3: CASSLQGNQPQHF
DNA: TGTGCCAGTAGTTTACAGGGGAATCAGCCCCAGCATTTT

V: TRBV7-2
J: TRBJ1-1
D: .
size: .
CDR3: CASSPGKTEAFF
DNA: TGTGCCAGCAGCCCGGGGAAGACTGAAGCTTTCTTT

V: TRBV5-1
J: TRBJ2-7
D: .
size: .
CDR3: CASSPRDTAYEQYF
DNA: TGCGCCAGCAGCCCCCGTGACACAGCCTACGAGCAGTACTTC

V: TRBV5-6
J: TRBJ1-1
D: .
size: .
CDR3: CASSFRQLNTEAFF
DNA: TGTGCCAGCAGCTTCCGACAGTTGAACACTGAAGCTTTCTTT

V: TRBV3-1/TRBV3-2
J: TRBJ2-5
D: TRBD2
size: .
CDR3: CASSQAGGQETQYF
DNA: TGTGCCAGCAGCCAAGCGGGGGGGCAAGAGACCCAGTACTTC

V: TRBV18
J: TRBJ2-2
D: TRBD1
size: .
CDR3: CASSPTGTGNTGELFF
DNA: TGTGCCAGCTCCCCCACGGGGACAGGGAACACCGGGGAGCTGTTTTTT

V: TRBV4-3
J: TRBJ2-4
D: .
size: once
CDR3: CASSQDLRVVKNIQYF
DNA: TGCGCCAGCAGCCAAGATCTCAGGGTTGTCAAAAACATTCAGTACTTC

V: TRBV12-3/TRBV12-4
J: TRBJ1-1
D: .
size: .
CDR3: CASGAYTEAFF
DNA: TGTGCCAGTGGGGCCTACACTGAAGCTTTCTTT

V: TRBV7-9
J: TRBJ2-7
D: TRBD1
size: .
CDR3: CASSLGQGQYF
DNA: TGTGCCAGCAGCCTGGGACAGGGACAGTACTTC

V: TRBV6-2/TRBV6-3
J: TRBJ2-7
D: TRBD2
size: .
CDR3: CASSRPGLVTGEQYF
DNA: TGTGCCAGCAGTCGCCCGGGACTAGTAACCGGCGAGCAGTACTTC

V: TRBV30
J: TRBJ2-7
D: TRBD1
size: .
CDR3: CASDFPKGQGSYEQYF
DNA: TGTGCCTCAGATTTTCCTAAGGGACAGGGCTCCTACGAGCAGTACTTC